Here is one T cell receptor beta chain with its context. The specificity of this receptor is unknown. No base qualities exist here, and no much larger clone lies one base off it. This specimen comes from a study of T cells in localized non-small cell lung cancer (dated by TCRdb to the early 2020s). About the study as a whole: The study examined T cell repertoires in a few hundred patients with early-stage NSCLC and compared tumors with uninvolved tumor-adjacent lungs. The cohort comprised 236 treatment-naïve NSCLC patients with resected, localized lung tumors. The mean age of the NSCLC patients was less than 70 years, with about 130 men and 85 to 110 women.

CDR1 and CDR2 are read off the germline V gene (reference sequence) as LNHDA and SQIVND. V has 0 bases trimmed and J has 7 bases trimmed; junction bases matching no gene number 4. Inclusive of the bounding cysteine and phenylalanine, the CDR3 is 14 residues long. CDR3 DNA is the only sequence kept; it has 42 bases, read in frame from the first base. The immunoSEQ Assay was used to sequence TCR beta CDR3 regions from DNA. Per the authors' processing: To compute T cell density, TCR beta template counts were normalized to usable DNA, which was estimated by amplifying housekeeping genes. Richness was estimated with the preseqR package, extrapolating to 400,000 templates for PBMC samples and 120,000 templates for tissue samples. Clonality was defined by subtracting Pielou's evenness from one. Tissue-enriched TCRs were identified by differential abundance testing using productive amino-acid clonotypes, minimum total count 5 and alpha 0.1. The Jaccard Index and the Morisita Overlap Index were used to quantify repertoire overlap between compartments. GLIPH grouped TCR beta CDR3s together with public tetramer-defined viral CDR3s, and a viral motif had to include at least three viral sequences and also show V-gene enrichment. TCRdb mirrors the immuneACCESS table, restricted to in-frame sequences. Some clones are absent from its copies; in checked studies, under half trace to an unresolved V gene, and the reason for the others is unknown. The DNA was the basis for D and trimming; V, J and clone size are from that table. This sample holds approximately 2,000 clones; 20% to 25% were observed only once. The biggest ten clones account for roughly 15% of the sample.

What the study reported, not specific to this receptor: A median of 57 of the top 100 tumor clones were detected in paired uninvolved adjacent lung, and around 30 of these tumor clones were also found among the top 100 clones of the paired uninvolved adjacent lung. Because the study design was exploratory, TCR variables were selected using unadjusted p-values without false-discovery rate correction. Because multi-region sequencing of the tumors was not done, intratumor heterogeneity could not be ruled out. Higher T cell density in blood was associated with longer overall survival, whereas higher clonality in adjacent lung was associated with shorter survival. Uninvolved tumor-adjacent lung showed the highest T cell clonality, higher than tumor, which suggests more focused antigenic responses in the adjacent lung.

Uninvolved adjacent lung was sampled at least 2 cm away from the tumor margin, and two independent pathologists confirmed that the tissue had no atypia. At diagnosis, tumor, uninvolved tumor-adjacent lung and peripheral blood were collected and then preserved as a mix of FFPE and fresh-frozen material. The sequence derives from a female donor over 55 with stage II lung adenocarcinoma. Sequenced here: normal lung tissue next to the tumor, sampled before any cancer treatment. The receptor chain draws on TRBV19 and TRBJ2-7; 9 of the junction bases match TRBD1. The DNA sequence is as follows: TGTGCCAGTAGTATAGAGGGACAGGGAGGAGAGCAGTACTTC. Translated, this gives CASSIEGQGGEQYF.